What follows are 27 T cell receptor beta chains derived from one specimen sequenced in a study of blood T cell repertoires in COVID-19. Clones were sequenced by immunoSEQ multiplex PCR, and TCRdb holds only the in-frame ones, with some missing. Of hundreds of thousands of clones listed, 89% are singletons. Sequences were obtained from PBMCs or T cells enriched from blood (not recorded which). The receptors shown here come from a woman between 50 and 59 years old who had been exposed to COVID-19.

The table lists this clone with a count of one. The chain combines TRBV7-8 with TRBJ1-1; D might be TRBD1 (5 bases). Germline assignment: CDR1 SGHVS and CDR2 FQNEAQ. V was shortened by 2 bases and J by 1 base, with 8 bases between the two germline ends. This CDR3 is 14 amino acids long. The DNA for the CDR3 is TGTGCCAGCAGCTTACTCGACAGGAACACTGAAGCTTTCTTT. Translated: CASSLLDRNTEAFF. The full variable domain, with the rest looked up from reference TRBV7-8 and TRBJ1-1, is GAGVSQSPRYKVAKRGQDVALRCDPISGHVSLFWYQQALGQGPEFLTYFQNEAQLDKSGLPSDRFFAERPEGSVSTLKIQRTQQEDSAVYLCASSLLDRNTEAFFGQGTRLTVV.

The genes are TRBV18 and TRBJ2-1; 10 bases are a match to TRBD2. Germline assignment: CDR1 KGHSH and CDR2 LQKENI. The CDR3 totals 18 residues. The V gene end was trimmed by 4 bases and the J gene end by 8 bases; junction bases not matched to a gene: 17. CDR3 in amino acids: CASSRRSGGRRSHDEQFF. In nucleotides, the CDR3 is TGTGCCAGCTCACGGCGTAGCGGGGGGCGCCGGAGCCACGATGAGCAGTTCTTC.

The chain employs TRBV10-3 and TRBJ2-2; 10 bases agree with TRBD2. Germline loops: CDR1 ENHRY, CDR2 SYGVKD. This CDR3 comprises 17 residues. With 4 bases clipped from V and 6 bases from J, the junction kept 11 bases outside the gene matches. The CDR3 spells CAISGVPSGGSAGELFF. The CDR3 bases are TGTGCCATCAGTGGAGTGCCTAGCGGGGGATCGGCCGGGGAGCTGTTTTTT.

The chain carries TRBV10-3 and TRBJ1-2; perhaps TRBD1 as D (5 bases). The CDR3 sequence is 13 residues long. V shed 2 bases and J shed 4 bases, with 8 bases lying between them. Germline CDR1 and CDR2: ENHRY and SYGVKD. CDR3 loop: CAISEQGSYGYTF. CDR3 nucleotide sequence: TGTGCCATCAGTGAGCAGGGTTCCTATGGCTACACCTTC.

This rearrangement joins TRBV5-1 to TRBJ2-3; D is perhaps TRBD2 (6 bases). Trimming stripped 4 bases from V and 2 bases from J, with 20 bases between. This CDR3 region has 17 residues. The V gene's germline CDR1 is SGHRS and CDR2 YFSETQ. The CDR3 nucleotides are TGCGCCAGCAGCCCCAGCCGGTCGGGAGCGAACACAGATACGCAGTATTTT. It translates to CASSPSRSGANTDTQYF.

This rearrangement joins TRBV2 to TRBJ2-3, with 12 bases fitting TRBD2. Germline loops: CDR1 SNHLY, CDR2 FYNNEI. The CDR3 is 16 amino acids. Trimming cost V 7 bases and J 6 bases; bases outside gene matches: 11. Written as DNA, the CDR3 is TGTGCCAGCAACGGGCCCCTAGCGGGGGGGCGTGATACGCAGTATTTT. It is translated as CASNGPLAGGRDTQYF.

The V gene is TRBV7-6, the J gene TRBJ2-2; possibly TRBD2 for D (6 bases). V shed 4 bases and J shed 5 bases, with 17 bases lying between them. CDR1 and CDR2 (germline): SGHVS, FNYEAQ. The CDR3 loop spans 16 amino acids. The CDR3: CASSSHVPGETGELFF. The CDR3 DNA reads TGTGCCAGCAGCTCCCACGTCCCGGGGGAGACCGGGGAGCTGTTTTTT.

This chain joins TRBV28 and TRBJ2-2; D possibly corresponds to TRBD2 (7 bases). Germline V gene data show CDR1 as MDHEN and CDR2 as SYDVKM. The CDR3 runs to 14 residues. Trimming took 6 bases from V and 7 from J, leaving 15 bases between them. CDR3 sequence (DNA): TGTGCCAGCAGCAATCCGGGGGGCAACGGGGAGCTGTTTTTT. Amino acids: CASSNPGGNGELFF.

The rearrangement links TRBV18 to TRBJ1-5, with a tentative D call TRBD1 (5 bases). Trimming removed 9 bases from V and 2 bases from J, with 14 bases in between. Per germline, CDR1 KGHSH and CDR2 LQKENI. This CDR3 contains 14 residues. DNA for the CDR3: TGTGCCAGTCATCGTGGGGGGGGCAATCAGCCCCAGCATTTT. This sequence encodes CASHRGGGNQPQHF.

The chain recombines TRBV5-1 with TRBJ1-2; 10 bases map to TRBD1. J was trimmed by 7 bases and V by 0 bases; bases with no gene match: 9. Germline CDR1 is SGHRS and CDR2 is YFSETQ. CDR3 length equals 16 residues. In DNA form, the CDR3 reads TGCGCCAGCAGCTTGGCCTCGGACAGGGGGTCTGGTGGCTACACCTTC. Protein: CASSLASDRGSGGYTF.

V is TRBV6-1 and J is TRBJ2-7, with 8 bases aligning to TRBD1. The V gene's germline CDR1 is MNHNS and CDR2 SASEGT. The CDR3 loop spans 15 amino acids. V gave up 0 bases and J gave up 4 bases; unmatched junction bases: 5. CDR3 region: CASSEAAGGLYEQYF. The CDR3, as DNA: TGTGCCAGCAGTGAAGCAGCAGGGGGCTTATACGAGCAGTACTTC.

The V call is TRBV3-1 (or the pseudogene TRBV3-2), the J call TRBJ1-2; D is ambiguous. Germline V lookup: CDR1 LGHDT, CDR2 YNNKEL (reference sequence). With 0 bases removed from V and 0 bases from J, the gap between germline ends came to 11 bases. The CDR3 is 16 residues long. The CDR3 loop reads CASSQERRDSNYGYTF. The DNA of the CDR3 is TGTGCCAGCAGCCAAGAACGAAGAGACTCTAACTATGGCTACACCTTC.

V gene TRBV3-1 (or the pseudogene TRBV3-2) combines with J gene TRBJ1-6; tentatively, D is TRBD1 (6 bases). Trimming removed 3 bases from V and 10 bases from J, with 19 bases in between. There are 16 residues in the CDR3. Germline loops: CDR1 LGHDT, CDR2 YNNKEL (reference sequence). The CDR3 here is CASSQRTDSLRSPLHF. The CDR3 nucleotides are TGTGCCAGCAGCCAGAGGACGGACAGCTTAAGGTCACCCCTCCACTTT.

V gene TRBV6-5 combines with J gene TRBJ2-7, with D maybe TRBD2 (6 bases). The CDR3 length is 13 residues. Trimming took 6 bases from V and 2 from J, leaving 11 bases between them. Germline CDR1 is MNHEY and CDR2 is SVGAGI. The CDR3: CASSGGSPYEQYF. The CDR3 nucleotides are TGTGCCAGCAGCGGGGGTTCGCCCTACGAGCAGTACTTC.

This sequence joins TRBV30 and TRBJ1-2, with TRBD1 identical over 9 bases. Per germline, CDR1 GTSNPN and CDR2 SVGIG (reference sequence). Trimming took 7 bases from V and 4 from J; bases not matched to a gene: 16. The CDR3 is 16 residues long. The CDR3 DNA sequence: TGTGCCTTCAACCGGGACAGGGTAAAGGAGAGCTATGGCTACACCTTC. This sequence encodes CAFNRDRVKESYGYTF.

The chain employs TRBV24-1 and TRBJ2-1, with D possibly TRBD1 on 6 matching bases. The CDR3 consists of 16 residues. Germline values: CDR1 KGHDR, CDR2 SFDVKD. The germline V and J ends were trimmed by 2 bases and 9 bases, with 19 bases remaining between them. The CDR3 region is CATSDYSLQLGGEQFF. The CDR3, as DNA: TGTGCCACCAGTGATTACTCTCTACAGTTAGGGGGTGAGCAGTTCTTC.

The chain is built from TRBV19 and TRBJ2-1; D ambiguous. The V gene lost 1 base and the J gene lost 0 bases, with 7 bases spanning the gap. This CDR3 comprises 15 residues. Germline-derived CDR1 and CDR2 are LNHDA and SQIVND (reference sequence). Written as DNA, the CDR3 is TGTGCCAGTAGTATAGGGCATAACTCCTACAATGAGCAGTTCTTC. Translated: CASSIGHNSYNEQFF.

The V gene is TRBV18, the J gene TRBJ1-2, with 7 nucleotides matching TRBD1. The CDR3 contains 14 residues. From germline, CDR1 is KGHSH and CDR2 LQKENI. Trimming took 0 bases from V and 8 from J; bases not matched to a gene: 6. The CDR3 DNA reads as TGTGCCAGCTCACCACCTGAGGGGGCGCGGGGCTACACCTTC. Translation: CASSPPEGARGYTF.

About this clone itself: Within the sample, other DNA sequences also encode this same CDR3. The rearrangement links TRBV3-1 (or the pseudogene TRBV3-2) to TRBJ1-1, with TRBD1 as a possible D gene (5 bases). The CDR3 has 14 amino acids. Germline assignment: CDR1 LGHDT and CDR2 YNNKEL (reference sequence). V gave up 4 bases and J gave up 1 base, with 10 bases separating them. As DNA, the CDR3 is TGTGCCAGCAGCCTACGCGGGGGGAACACTGAAGCTTTCTTT. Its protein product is CASSLRGGNTEAFF.

The CDR3 DNA reads TGTGCCAGCAGTTTGTTACAGGGGACCAAGGAGACCCAGTACTTC. Translated, it gives CASSLLQGTKETQYF. The chain has TRBV28 and TRBJ2-5; TRBD1 matches at 7 bases. The J segment lost 5 bases and the V segment lost 3 bases, leaving 9 bases of the junction unmatched. This CDR3 comprises 15 residues. Germline V gene data show CDR1 as MDHEN and CDR2 as SYDVKM. The full variable domain, with the rest looked up from reference TRBV28 and TRBJ2-5, is DVKVTQSSRYLVKRTGEKVFLECVQDMDHENMFWYRQDPGLGLRLIYFSYDVKMKEKGDIPEGYSVSREKKERFSLILESASTNQTSMYLCASSLLQGTKETQYFGPGTRLLVL.

This chain's CDR3 is CASSHTGGIPLTGELFF. CDR3 nucleotides: TGTGCCAGCAGCCATACGGGAGGGATTCCTTTAACCGGGGAGCTGTTTTTT. The chain has TRBV7-9 and TRBJ2-2; the match to TRBD2 covers 8 bases. J lost 5 bases, V lost 5 bases, and 13 bases had no gene match. There are 17 residues in the CDR3. CDR1 is SEHNR and CDR2 is FQNEAQ in the germline V gene (reference sequence).

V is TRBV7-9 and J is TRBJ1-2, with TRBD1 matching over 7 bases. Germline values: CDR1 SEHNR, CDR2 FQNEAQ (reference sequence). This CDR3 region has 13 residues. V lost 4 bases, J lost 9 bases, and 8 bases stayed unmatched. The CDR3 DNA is TGTGCCAGCAGCTGGGACAGAGAAACTAGCTACACCTTC. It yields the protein CASSWDRETSYTF.

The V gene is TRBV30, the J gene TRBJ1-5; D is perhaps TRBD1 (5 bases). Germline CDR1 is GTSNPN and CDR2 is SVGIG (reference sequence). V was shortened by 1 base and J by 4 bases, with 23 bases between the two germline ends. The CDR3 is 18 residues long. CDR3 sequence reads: CAWSADGGRGGRNQPQHF. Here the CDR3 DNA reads TGTGCCTGGAGTGCCGATGGCGGGCGGGGGGGTCGGAATCAGCCCCAGCATTTT.

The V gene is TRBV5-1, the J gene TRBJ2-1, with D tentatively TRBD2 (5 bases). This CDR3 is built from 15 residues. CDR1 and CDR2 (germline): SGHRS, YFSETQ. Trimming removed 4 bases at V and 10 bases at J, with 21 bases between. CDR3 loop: CASSPEISFRGEQFF. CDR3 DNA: TGCGCCAGCAGCCCGGAGATTTCGTTCCGCGGGGAGCAGTTCTTC. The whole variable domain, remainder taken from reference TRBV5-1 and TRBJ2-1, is KAGVTQTPRYLIKTRGQQVTLSCSPISGHRSVSWYQQTPGQGLQFLFEYFSETQRNKGNFPGRFSGRQFSNSRSEMNVSTLELGDSALYLCASSPEISFRGEQFFGPGTRLTVL.

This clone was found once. CDR3 residues: CSVAHGFTGQDTQYF. DNA for the CDR3: TGCAGCGTTGCTCACGGGTTTACAGGGCAAGATACGCAGTATTTT. The J gene is TRBJ2-3, the V gene TRBV29-1; tentatively, D is TRBD1 (6 bases). The CDR3 loop spans 15 amino acids. The V gene lost 4 bases and the J gene lost 5 bases, with 19 bases spanning the gap. Looked up from germline, CDR1 is SQVTM and CDR2 is ANQGSEA.

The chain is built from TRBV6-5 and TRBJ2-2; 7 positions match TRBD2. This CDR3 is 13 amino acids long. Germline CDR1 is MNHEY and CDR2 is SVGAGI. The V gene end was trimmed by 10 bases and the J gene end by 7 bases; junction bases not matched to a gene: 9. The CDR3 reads CANRPGGFGELFF. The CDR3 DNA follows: TGTGCCAATAGACCGGGGGGTTTCGGGGAGCTGTTTTTT.

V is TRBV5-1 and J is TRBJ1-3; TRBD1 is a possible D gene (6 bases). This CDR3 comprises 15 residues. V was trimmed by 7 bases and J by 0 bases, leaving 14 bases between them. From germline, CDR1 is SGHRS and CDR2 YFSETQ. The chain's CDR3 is CASASGGLSGNTIYF. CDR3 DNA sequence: TGCGCCAGCGCGTCCGGGGGGCTCTCTGGAAACACCATATATTTT.